The rows below give T cell receptor beta chains drawn from one sample of a study of T cells in Graves' hyperthyroidism and ophthalmopathy. In TCRdb, the multiplex PCR reads were re-called with MiXCR into one record per CDR3 protein. The sample contains roughly 570,000 distinct CDR3 sequences, just over 45% of which appear only once. Sequences were obtained from peripheral blood or thyroid tissue (not recorded which). All receptors derive from a woman aged 18-35 years with Graves' hyperthyroidism. The CDR3 runs from the conserved cysteine through the conserved F or W. A D gene is named only where the DNA matches it firmly. Some rows have no size entry. The others give once, few or many, or a class for an expanded clone.

clone_size: once; d_call: TRBD1; v_call: TRBV6-1; j_call: TRBJ1-2; cdr3_aa: CASSSGTGGRMGEGYPF; cdr3_nt: TGTGCCAGCAGTTCCGGGACAGGGGGCCGAATGGGTGAAGGCTACCCCTTC
clone_size: many; d_call: .; v_call: TRBV13; j_call: TRBJ1-2; cdr3_aa: CASSFKVGYTF; cdr3_nt: TGTGCCAGCAGCTTTAAGGTTGGCTACACCTTC
clone_size: many; d_call: .; v_call: TRBV24-1; j_call: TRBJ2-2; cdr3_aa: CATRNRDTGELFF; cdr3_nt: TGTGCCACCCGTAACAGGGACACCGGGGAGCTGTTTTTT
clone_size: .; d_call: .; v_call: TRBV20-1; j_call: TRBJ2-2; cdr3_aa: CSARGEDRGELFF; cdr3_nt: TGCAGTGCTAGGGGGGAGGACAGGGGGGAGCTGTTTTTT
clone_size: many; d_call: TRBD1; v_call: TRBV5-8; j_call: TRBJ2-5; cdr3_aa: CASSLAGQGGTQYF; cdr3_nt: TGTGCCAGCAGCTTGGCGGGACAGGGTGGGACCCAGTACTTC
clone_size: many; d_call: TRBD2; v_call: TRBV7-6; j_call: TRBJ2-7; cdr3_aa: CASSLSREGLYEQYF; cdr3_nt: TGTGCCAGCAGCTTATCGCGGGAGGGCCTGTACGAGCAGTACTTC
clone_size: many; d_call: .; v_call: TRBV14; j_call: TRBJ1-4; cdr3_aa: CASSQENWGRNEKLFF; cdr3_nt: TGTGCCAGCAGCCAAGAAAATTGGGGGCGGAATGAAAAACTGTTTTTT
clone_size: .; d_call: TRBD1; v_call: TRBV12-3/TRBV12-4; j_call: TRBJ1-3; cdr3_aa: CASSSQGQGSYGYTIYF; cdr3_nt: TGTGCCAGCAGTTCCCAAGGACAGGGGAGCTATGGCTACACCATATATTTT
clone_size: many; d_call: TRBD2; v_call: TRBV5-8; j_call: TRBJ2-5; cdr3_aa: CASSVGASGGQETQYF; cdr3_nt: TGTGCCAGCAGCGTCGGGGCTAGCGGGGGGCAAGAGACCCAGTACTTC
clone_size: .; d_call: TRBD1; v_call: TRBV5-4; j_call: TRBJ1-2; cdr3_aa: CASSWQGARGYTF; cdr3_nt: TGTGCCAGCAGCTGGCAGGGGGCGCGGGGCTACACCTTC
clone_size: many; d_call: .; v_call: TRBV9; j_call: TRBJ2-7; cdr3_aa: CASSVGPSTLNPYF; cdr3_nt: TGTGCCAGCAGCGTTGGACCATCAACTCTCAATCCGTACTTC
clone_size: many; d_call: .; v_call: TRBV2; j_call: TRBJ1-4; cdr3_aa: CASRGGPGSEKLFF; cdr3_nt: TGTGCCAGCAGGGGGGGCCCAGGTAGTGAAAAACTGTTTTTT
clone_size: many; d_call: TRBD2; v_call: TRBV12-3/TRBV12-4; j_call: TRBJ2-5; cdr3_aa: CASSSGRRGVVPLQETQYF; cdr3_nt: TGTGCCAGCAGTTCGGGACGGCGGGGGGTAGTCCCCCTCCAAGAGACCCAGTACTTC
clone_size: .; d_call: TRBD1; v_call: TRBV20-1; j_call: TRBJ1-1; cdr3_aa: CSARGDRVLLRTEAFF; cdr3_nt: TGCAGTGCTAGAGGGGACAGGGTATTATTGAGGACTGAAGCTTTCTTT
clone_size: .; d_call: TRBD1; v_call: TRBV29-1; j_call: TRBJ1-5; cdr3_aa: CSVRAGGSDQPQHF; cdr3_nt: TGCAGCGTTAGGGCAGGGGGCTCGGATCAGCCCCAGCATTTT
clone_size: .; d_call: .; v_call: TRBV19; j_call: TRBJ1-3; cdr3_aa: CASSTRDSNSGNTIYF; cdr3_nt: TGTGCCAGTAGTACCCGCGACAGCAACTCTGGAAACACCATATATTTT
clone_size: once; d_call: TRBD1; v_call: TRBV29-1; j_call: TRBJ1-2; cdr3_aa: CSVTSRDSVFGYTF; cdr3_nt: TGCAGCGTCACGTCCCGGGACAGTGTATTCGGCTACACCTTC
clone_size: many; d_call: TRBD1; v_call: TRBV20-1; j_call: TRBJ1-3; cdr3_aa: CSASQGAGNTIYF; cdr3_nt: TGCAGTGCTAGTCAGGGGGCTGGAAACACCATATATTTT
clone_size: .; d_call: .; v_call: TRBV25-1; j_call: TRBJ2-7; cdr3_aa: CASSDLGRGGPYEQYF; cdr3_nt: TGTGCCAGCAGTGATTTGGGAAGGGGCGGCCCCTACGAGCAGTACTTC
clone_size: .; d_call: TRBD1; v_call: TRBV4-1; j_call: TRBJ1-1; cdr3_aa: CAGSQGEGTEAFF; cdr3_nt: TGCGCCGGCAGCCAGGGGGAGGGGACTGAAGCTTTCTTT
clone_size: .; d_call: TRBD2; v_call: TRBV7-9; j_call: TRBJ2-1; cdr3_aa: CASSFLAGGNNEQFF; cdr3_nt: TGTGCCAGCAGCTTCTTAGCGGGAGGAAACAATGAGCAGTTCTTC
clone_size: many; d_call: .; v_call: TRBV5-1; j_call: TRBJ2-5; cdr3_aa: CASSLELAEETQYF; cdr3_nt: TGCGCCAGCAGCTTGGAACTAGCAGAGGAGACCCAGTACTTC
clone_size: .; d_call: .; v_call: TRBV12-3/TRBV12-4; j_call: TRBJ1-2; cdr3_aa: CASYYGVGSYTF; cdr3_nt: TGTGCCAGCTACTACGGGGTTGGGAGCTACACCTTC
clone_size: .; d_call: TRBD1; v_call: TRBV24-1; j_call: TRBJ1-2; cdr3_aa: CATSGDRYGYTF; cdr3_nt: TGTGCCACCAGTGGGGACAGATATGGCTACACCTTC
clone_size: few; d_call: .; v_call: TRBV30; j_call: TRBJ1-1; cdr3_aa: CAQVVQGKTEAFF; cdr3_nt: TGTGCCCAGGTCGTACAGGGAAAAACTGAAGCTTTCTTT
clone_size: .; d_call: .; v_call: TRBV18; j_call: TRBJ1-1; cdr3_aa: CASSPLRGRQTSEAFF; cdr3_nt: TGTGCCAGCTCACCACTTCGGGGCCGCCAAACCTCTGAAGCTTTCTTT
clone_size: .; d_call: TRBD1; v_call: TRBV20-1; j_call: TRBJ1-4; cdr3_aa: CSLRSGGDEKLFF; cdr3_nt: TGCAGTTTACGATCAGGGGGGGATGAAAAACTGTTTTTT
clone_size: many; d_call: .; v_call: TRBV29-1; j_call: TRBJ1-4; cdr3_aa: CSVTGPTNEKLFF; cdr3_nt: TGCAGCGTTACGGGCCCGACTAATGAAAAACTGTTTTTT
clone_size: many; d_call: .; v_call: TRBV20-1; j_call: TRBJ1-2; cdr3_aa: CSAATDFYGYTF; cdr3_nt: TGCAGTGCTGCGACAGACTTCTATGGCTACACCTTC